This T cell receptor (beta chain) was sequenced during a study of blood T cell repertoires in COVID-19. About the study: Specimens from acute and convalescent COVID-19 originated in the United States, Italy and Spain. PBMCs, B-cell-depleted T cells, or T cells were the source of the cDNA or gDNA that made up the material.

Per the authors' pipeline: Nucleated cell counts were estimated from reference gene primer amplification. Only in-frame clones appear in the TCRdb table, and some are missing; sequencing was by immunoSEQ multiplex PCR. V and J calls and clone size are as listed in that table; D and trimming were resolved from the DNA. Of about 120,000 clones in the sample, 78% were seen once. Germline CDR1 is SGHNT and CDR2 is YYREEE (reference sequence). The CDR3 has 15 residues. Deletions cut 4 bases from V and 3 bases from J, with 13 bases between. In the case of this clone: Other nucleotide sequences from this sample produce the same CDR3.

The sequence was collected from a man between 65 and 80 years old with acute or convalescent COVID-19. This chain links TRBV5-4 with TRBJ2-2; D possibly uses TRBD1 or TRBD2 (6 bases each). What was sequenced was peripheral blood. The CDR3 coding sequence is TGTGCCAGCAGCCTGGGGGGCCGGGACACCGGGGAGCTGTTTTTT. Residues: CASSLGGRDTGELFF. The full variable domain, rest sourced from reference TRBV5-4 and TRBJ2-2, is ETGVTQSPTHLIKTRGQQVTLRCSSQSGHNTVSWYQQALGQGPQFIFQYYREEENGRGNFPPRFSGLQFPNYSSELNVNALELDDSALYLCASSLGGRDTGELFFGEGSRLTVL.